Listed here are 31 T cell receptor beta chains from one sample, sequenced in a study of T cell responses to AZD1222 COVID-19 vaccine. Generated by immunoSEQ multiplex PCR, the TCRdb table keeps only in-frame clones and is missing some. The sample records approximately 150,000 clones, about 92% being singletons. The source material was peripheral blood, sampled 28 days after the second AZD1222 dose. All receptors derive from an adult who received the AZD1222 COVID-19 vaccine.

V and J are TRBV30 and TRBJ1-2, with unresolved D. CDR1 and CDR2 from the germline V gene are GTSNPN and SVGIG (reference sequence). The CDR3 totals 14 residues. V dropped 0 bases and J dropped 6 bases, with 14 bases sitting between them. As DNA, the CDR3 is TGTGCCTGGAGTGTCGGATGGCGCGGCCATGGCTACACCTTC. Amino acids: CAWSVGWRGHGYTF.

J is TRBJ2-7 and V is TRBV4-3; TRBD1 might be the D (6 bases). Per the germline V gene, CDR1 is LGHNA and CDR2 is YSLEER. The CDR3 extends over 14 amino acids. The V gene lost 1 base and the J gene lost 7 bases, with 14 bases spanning the gap. This chain's CDR3 is CASSQVVTQGEQYF. CDR3 DNA sequence: TGCGCCAGCAGCCAAGTGGTAACTCAGGGGGAGCAGTACTTC.

The chain links TRBV28 to TRBJ2-7; 7 nucleotides align to TRBD2. The CDR3 spans 14 residues. The germline V gene has CDR1 MDHEN and CDR2 SYDVKM. V lost 7 bases, J lost 2 bases, and 8 bases stayed unmatched. The CDR3 DNA is TGTGCCAGCACCCCCGGGGGGTCCGCCTACGAGCAGTACTTC. It specifies CASTPGGSAYEQYF. Drawing the rest from reference TRBV28 and TRBJ2-7, the complete variable domain is DVKVTQSSRYLVKRTGEKVFLECVQDMDHENMFWYRQDPGLGLRLIYFSYDVKMKEKGDIPEGYSVSREKKERFSLILESASTNQTSMYLCASTPGGSAYEQYFGPGTRLTVT.

The rearrangement links TRBV29-1 to TRBJ1-5; D is perhaps TRBD1 (5 bases). CDR1 is SQVTM, CDR2 ANQGSEA, per germline. This CDR3 has 13 residues. V gave up 4 bases and J gave up 3 bases, with 10 bases separating them. The CDR3 DNA reads TGCAGCGTTGTAGCAGGGAACAATCAGCCCCAGCATTTT. Its protein product is CSVVAGNNQPQHF.

V and J are TRBV5-1 and TRBJ2-7; 8 positions agree with TRBD1. The CDR3 is 15 residues long. The V segment lost 4 bases and the J segment 0 bases; nucleotides outside the gene matches: 6. Germline V CDR1 and CDR2: SGHRS, YFSETQ. CDR3 sequence reads: CASSTTGGNSYEQYF. Here the CDR3 DNA reads TGCGCCAGCAGCACCACAGGGGGTAACTCCTACGAGCAGTACTTC.

The CDR3 coding sequence is TGTGCCAGCAGTGAATCTACTAGCGGACTCTACAATGAGCAGTTCTTC. This codes for CASSESTSGLYNEQFF. The chain joins TRBV9 to TRBJ2-1; 8 bases fit TRBD2. The ends lost 5 bases at V and 3 bases at J; junction bases unmatched: 10. The germline V gene encodes CDR1 SGDLS and CDR2 YYNGEE. The CDR3 covers 16 residues.

V is TRBV19 and J is TRBJ2-2; no firm D call. V lost 7 bases and J lost 4, with 13 bases in between. CDR1 and CDR2 from the germline V gene are LNHDA and SQIVND (reference sequence). CDR3 length: 14 amino acids. The CDR3 DNA is TGTGCCAGTACGGTTCACTTGGCCACCGGGGAGCTGTTTTTT. Translating it yields CASTVHLATGELFF.

V and J are TRBV19 and TRBJ2-7; D call uncertain. CDR3 length: 13 amino acids. V was pared by 1 base and J by 2 bases, with 6 bases between. Germline loops: CDR1 LNHDA, CDR2 SQIVND (reference sequence). The CDR3: CASSIAGPYEQYF. CDR3 nucleotide sequence: TGTGCCAGTAGTATAGCAGGTCCCTACGAGCAGTACTTC.

The chain is built from TRBV9 and TRBJ1-4; the match to TRBD1 covers 7 bases. From germline, CDR1 is SGDLS and CDR2 YYNGEE. Trimming cost V 0 bases and J 5 bases; bases outside gene matches: 4. CDR3 length equals 15 residues. In nucleotides, the CDR3 is TGTGCCAGCAGCGTAGGGGGACAGTGGAATGAAAAACTGTTTTTT. Its translation is CASSVGGQWNEKLFF.

In DNA form, the CDR3 reads TGTGCCAGCAGCCAAGATCGGAGTCACTTTAACACTGAAGCTTTCTTT. It is translated as CASSQDRSHFNTEAFF. The J gene is TRBJ1-1, the V gene TRBV4-2; D gene unclear. The V end was cut by 0 bases, the J end by 2 bases, with 13 bases between. The CDR3 is made up of 16 amino acids. Germline values: CDR1 LGHNA, CDR2 YNFKEQ.

The chain employs TRBV30 and TRBJ1-3, with TRBD1 as a possible D gene (5 bases). The CDR3 extends over 15 amino acids. Germline V gene data show CDR1 as GTSNPN and CDR2 as SVGIG (reference sequence). V lost 4 bases to trimming and J lost 0 bases, with 13 bases between them. CDR3 region: CAWTRGQGSGNTIYF. In nucleotides, the CDR3 is TGTGCCTGGACACGAGGTCAGGGCTCTGGAAACACCATATATTTT.

The V and J genes are TRBV5-1 and TRBJ2-1; the match to TRBD2 covers 11 bases. V lost 3 bases to trimming and J lost 6 bases; unmatched junction nucleotides: 5. The V gene's germline CDR1 is SGHRS and CDR2 YFSETQ. CDR3 length equals 15 residues. The CDR3 nucleotides are TGCGCCAGCAGCTCAGATAGCGGGAGGGCCAATGAGCAGTTCTTC. Translation gives CASSSDSGRANEQFF.

This chain uses TRBV27 with TRBJ1-6; D uncertain. The CDR3 consists of 15 residues. Trimming left V 4 bases short and J 0 bases short, with 7 bases between. Germline V gene data show CDR1 as MNHEY and CDR2 as SMNVEV (reference sequence). CDR3 region: CASSYEYSYNSPLHF. In DNA form, the CDR3 reads TGTGCCAGCAGTTACGAATACTCCTATAATTCACCCCTCCACTTT.

J is TRBJ1-5 and V is TRBV6-6; D is uncertain. The V and J ends lost 6 bases and 0 bases respectively, with 9 bases between them. The CDR3 spans 14 residues. Germline CDR1 and CDR2: MNHNY and SVGAGI (reference sequence). DNA of the CDR3: TGTGCCAGCAGGGATTATGGTAGCAATCAGCCCCAGCATTTT. It translates to CASRDYGSNQPQHF.

The chain combines TRBV19 with TRBJ2-1, with 10 bases fitting TRBD2. CDR3 length: 17 amino acids. With V trimmed by 1 base and J by 9 bases, 12 bases remained unmatched. CDR1 and CDR2 from the germline V gene are LNHDA and SQIVND (reference sequence). Here the CDR3 reads CASSIVSLAGVPREQFF. CDR3 nucleotide sequence: TGTGCCAGTAGTATAGTGTCTCTAGCGGGAGTCCCCCGTGAGCAGTTCTTC. Complete variable domain (other parts from reference TRBV19 and TRBJ2-1): DGGITQSPKYLFRKEGQNVTLSCEQNLNHDAMYWYRQDPGQGLRLIYYSQIVNDFQKGDIAEGYSVSREKKESFPLTVTSAQKNPTAFYLCASSIVSLAGVPREQFFGPGTRLTVL.

The J gene is TRBJ1-5, the V gene TRBV7-2; 7 positions match TRBD1. After removal of 5 bases from V and 2 bases from J, the junction contained 6 bases not matched to a gene. The germline gives CDR1 SGHTA, CDR2 FQGNSA. The CDR3 runs to 15 residues. Here the CDR3 reads CASSAYRGGNQPQHF. The CDR3, as DNA: TGTGCCAGCAGCGCCTACAGGGGAGGCAATCAGCCCCAGCATTTT.

This clone occurred a few times. The rearrangement joins TRBV4-3 to TRBJ2-1; no clear D. CDR1 and CDR2 from the germline V gene are LGHNA and YSLEER. The germline V and J ends were trimmed by 1 base and 4 bases, with 8 bases remaining between them. The CDR3 is 14 residues long. This chain's CDR3 is CASSQVSEYNEQFF. CDR3 bases: TGCGCCAGCAGCCAAGTTTCCGAGTACAATGAGCAGTTCTTC.

This clone was observed a few times. The chain couples TRBV30 to TRBJ2-7; 9 bases map to TRBD1. The trim removed 6 bases at V and 0 bases at J, leaving 18 bases unmatched. Germline-derived CDR1 and CDR2 are GTSNPN and SVGIG (reference sequence). This CDR3 is 18 amino acids long. The CDR3 loop is CACSSKYLPGQGSYEQYF. CDR3 DNA sequence: TGTGCCTGCTCATCCAAATATTTACCGGGACAGGGCTCCTACGAGCAGTACTTC.

This chain links TRBV6-2 or TRBV6-3 with TRBJ1-1, with D unresolved. Looked up from germline, CDR1 is MNHEY and CDR2 is SVGEGT. The CDR3 is made up of 16 amino acids. V was shortened by 0 bases and J by 3 bases, with 14 bases between the two germline ends. For the CDR3, the DNA is TGTGCCAGCAGTTACTCGCTCAGTCTAGACGACACTGAAGCTTTCTTT. It translates to CASSYSLSLDDTEAFF.

Here the CDR3 reads CASSSRGPLSGANVLTF. The CDR3 nucleotides read TGTGCCAGCAGTTCGCGGGGACCGCTCTCTGGGGCCAACGTCCTGACTTTC. The V gene is TRBV28, the J gene TRBJ2-6, with D possibly TRBD2 on 6 matching bases. The germline gives CDR1 MDHEN, CDR2 SYDVKM. This CDR3 has 17 residues. Trimming shortened V by 4 bases and J by 0 bases, and 13 bases separated the two germline ends.

The chain is built from TRBV15 and TRBJ2-3; 7 bases align to TRBD1. The CDR3 runs 16 residues. J was trimmed by 2 bases and V by 1 base; bases with no gene match: 6. Germline CDR1 is LNHNV and CDR2 is YYDKDF (reference sequence). The CDR3 nucleotides read TGTGCCACCAGCAGAGTCGACAGGGCTGACACAGATACGCAGTATTTT. It specifies CATSRVDRADTDTQYF.

The rearrangement links TRBV29-1 to TRBJ1-1, with 7 bases identical to TRBD1. The CDR3 contains 13 residues. Trimming took 7 bases from V and 5 from J; bases not matched to a gene: 10. Germline CDR1 and CDR2: SQVTM and ANQGSEA. CDR3 protein: CSAWTGEGTEAFF. The CDR3 region has the DNA TGCAGCGCTTGGACAGGAGAGGGGACTGAAGCTTTCTTT. The whole variable domain, filled in from reference TRBV29-1 and TRBJ1-1, reads SAVISQKPSRDICQRGTSLTIQCQVDSQVTMMFWYRQQPGQSLTLIATANQGSEATYESGFVIDKFPISRPNLTFSTLTVSNMSPEDSSIYLCSAWTGEGTEAFFGQGTRLTVV.

The chain joins TRBV2 to TRBJ2-1, with 8 bases fitting TRBD2. The CDR3 contains 13 residues. Germline V gene data show CDR1 as SNHLY and CDR2 as FYNNEI. V lost 3 bases and J lost 7; bases outside the gene matches: 2. CDR3 amino acids: CASSEGLVNEQFF. CDR3 nucleotide sequence: TGTGCCAGCAGTGAGGGACTAGTGAATGAGCAGTTCTTC.

The genes are TRBV5-4 and TRBJ2-5; the match to TRBD1 covers 7 bases. Germline trimming cut 2 bases from V and 4 bases from J; bases unmatched to any gene: 14. The CDR3 contains 17 residues. The germline V gene encodes CDR1 SGHNT and CDR2 YYREEE (reference sequence). The CDR3 here is CASSLKGQTPGGETQYF. The CDR3, as DNA: TGTGCCAGCAGCTTAAAGGGACAGACCCCAGGGGGAGAGACCCAGTACTTC.

V usage is TRBV4-3 and J usage is TRBJ1-6; D gene uncertain. Between the trimmed V and J ends, which lost 0 bases and 5 bases, there was a span of 8 bases. This CDR3 comprises 15 residues. Per the germline V gene, CDR1 is LGHNA and CDR2 is YSLEER. The CDR3 reads CASSQDWTNNSPLHF. The CDR3 nucleotides are TGCGCCAGCAGCCAAGATTGGACCAATAATTCACCCCTCCACTTT.

The chain has TRBV4-1 and TRBJ2-7; 8 nucleotides match TRBD1. Germline CDR1 MGHRA, CDR2 YSYEKL. CDR3 size: 16 residues. V trimming: 3 bases; J trimming: 3 bases; junction bases outside the gene matches: 10. CDR3 sequence: CASSQVPGQAYYEQYF. In nucleotides, the CDR3 is TGCGCCAGCAGCCAGGTACCGGGACAGGCCTACTACGAGCAGTACTTC.

The CDR3 protein is CASSKQADDSRLNTEAFF. The CDR3 DNA follows: TGTGCCAGCAGCAAACAAGCAGACGATTCCAGGTTGAACACTGAAGCTTTCTTT. V usage is TRBV21-1 and J usage is TRBJ1-1; the table's D call, TRBD1, was not checked against the DNA. TRBV21-1 is recorded as a pseudogene. This CDR3 has 18 residues.

The chain joins TRBV7-2 to TRBJ2-3; D is unclear. The length of the CDR3 is 14 residues. The V end was cut by 5 bases, the J end by 0 bases, with 9 bases between. Germline CDR1 SGHTA, CDR2 FQGNSA. CDR3: CASSPSPSTDTQYF. DNA of the CDR3: TGTGCCAGCAGCCCGAGTCCGAGCACAGATACGCAGTATTTT.

This clone occurred once. The chain has TRBV10-3 and TRBJ1-3; D unresolved. Germline V CDR1 and CDR2: ENHRY, SYGVKD. Trimming removed 0 bases from V and 4 bases from J, with 25 bases in between. The length of the CDR3 is 20 residues. CDR3 DNA: TGTGCCATCAGTGAGTCGATGTTTCTGGCCAGGCTGTTCTGGGGAAACACCATATATTTT. Its translation: CAISESMFLARLFWGNTIYF.

The chain recombines TRBV6-1 with TRBJ2-5; the D is unclear. V lost 3 bases and J 0 bases, leaving 8 bases between the germline ends. The CDR3 covers 14 residues. Looked up from germline, CDR1 is MNHNS and CDR2 is SASEGT. CDR3 nucleotides: TGTGCCAGCAGTGATCTCAGGTACCAAGAGACCCAGTACTTC. Amino acid sequence: CASSDLRYQETQYF.

The chain couples TRBV30 to TRBJ1-1, with D uncertain. CDR3 length: 14 residues. CDR1 is GTSNPN, CDR2 SVGIG, per germline (reference sequence). V lost 0 bases and J 2 bases, leaving 10 bases between the germline ends. In DNA form, the CDR3 reads TGTGCCTGGAGTGTACTTCCCACAAACACTGAAGCTTTCTTT. As protein: CAWSVLPTNTEAFF.